Below, 21 T cell receptor beta chains from the same sample are listed, as sequenced in a study of blood T cell repertoires in COVID-19. The protocol was immunoSEQ multiplex PCR, while the TCRdb copy is restricted to in-frame clones and leaves out a portion. The table lists 250,000 to 350,000 clones, around 85% of them singletons. Sequencing was carried out using peripheral blood. The receptors were sampled from a human donor with COVID-19, enrolled during active disease. The donor label of this sample is uncertain.

The J gene is TRBJ1-2, the V gene TRBV7-9; TRBD1 matches 7 bases. Germline V gene data show CDR1 as SEHNR and CDR2 as FQNEAQ (reference sequence). V gave up 5 bases and J gave up 3 bases; unmatched junction bases: 6. The CDR3 is 14 residues long. The CDR3 DNA reads as TGTGCCAGCAGCCGGGACAGACAGTACTATGGCTACACCTTC. This encodes CASSRDRQYYGYTF.

The chain is built from TRBV30 and TRBJ1-6; TRBD1 is a possible D gene (5 bases). This CDR3 has 13 residues. CDR1 is GTSNPN, CDR2 SVGIG, per germline (reference sequence). Trimming took off 2 bases at V and 8 bases at J, with 10 bases between the two ends. In DNA, the CDR3 is TGTGCCTGGAGTACTCAGGGCCATTCACCCCTCCACTTT. The encoded protein is CAWSTQGHSPLHF.

The genes are TRBV2 and TRBJ2-7; TRBD1 matches at 7 bases. CDR1 and CDR2 from the germline V gene are SNHLY and FYNNEI. This CDR3 comprises 14 residues. Trimming cost V 6 bases and J 2 bases; bases outside gene matches: 7. CDR3 protein: CASSPTGKTYEQYF. CDR3 DNA sequence: TGTGCCAGCAGCCCGACAGGGAAAACCTACGAGCAGTACTTC.

The CDR3 sequence: CASSLAESPLHF. The CDR3 DNA sequence: TGTGCCAGCAGTTTGGCCGAATCACCCCTCCACTTT. This chain connects TRBV28 to TRBJ1-6; the D is unclear. V lost 3 bases, J lost 10 bases, and 7 bases lay in between. Germline lookup yields CDR1 MDHEN and CDR2 SYDVKM. The CDR3 loop spans 12 amino acids.

The rearrangement links TRBV14 to TRBJ2-7; a possible D gene is TRBD1 (5 bases). In germline, CDR1 is SGHDN, CDR2 FVKESK. The CDR3 is 14 amino acids. Trimming took off 2 bases at V and 1 base at J, with 9 bases between the two ends. CDR3 sequence (DNA): TGTGCCAGCAGCCAACAGACAGTTTCCTACGAGCAGTACTTC. This gives the protein CASSQQTVSYEQYF.

This chain connects TRBV6-6 to TRBJ1-5; no definite D call. This CDR3 is built from 14 residues. Trimming cost V 2 bases and J 5 bases, with 10 bases left between them. Germline V gene sequence: CDR1 MNHNY, CDR2 SVGAGI (reference sequence). CDR3 DNA sequence: TGTGCCAGCAGTTACAAGGTAGCAGATCAGCCCCAGCATTTT. Translating gives CASSYKVADQPQHF.

The chain is built from TRBV19 and TRBJ1-5; 7 bases line up with TRBD1. CDR3 size: 15 residues. The germline V gene has CDR1 LNHDA and CDR2 SQIVND (reference sequence). V lost 6 bases and J lost 6; bases outside the gene matches: 11. The CDR3 nucleotides are TGTGCCAGTAGCAGAGACAGGGAAATGGGTCAGCCCCAGCATTTT. As protein: CASSRDREMGQPQHF.

Concerning this clone: Within the sample, other DNA sequences also encode this same CDR3. This rearrangement joins TRBV5-1 to TRBJ2-7, with 13 bases matching TRBD2. The V segment lost 4 bases and the J segment 4 bases; nucleotides outside the gene matches: 2. The CDR3 spans 14 residues. Per germline, CDR1 SGHRS and CDR2 YFSETQ. DNA of the CDR3: TGCGCCAGCAGCCGGACTAGCGGGAGTTACGAGCAGTACTTC. Its translation: CASSRTSGSYEQYF.

The chain recombines TRBV19 with TRBJ1-2; 7 positions agree with TRBD1. The J segment lost 1 base and the V segment lost 5 bases, leaving 7 bases of the junction unmatched. The germline gives CDR1 LNHDA, CDR2 SQIVND (reference sequence). The CDR3 is made up of 15 amino acids. CDR3 sequence reads: CASSSRQGGNYGYTF. CDR3 DNA sequence: TGTGCCAGTAGTTCCCGACAGGGAGGTAACTATGGCTACACCTTC.

The chain uses TRBV7-6 and TRBJ2-2; D remains ambiguous. Between the trimmed V and J ends, which lost 2 bases and 6 bases, there was a span of 13 bases. CDR3 length equals 15 residues. From germline, CDR1 is SGHVS and CDR2 FNYEAQ. The CDR3 reads CASSLSPVAAGELFF. In DNA form, the CDR3 reads TGTGCCAGCAGCTTATCCCCCGTGGCTGCCGGGGAGCTGTTTTTT.

This sequence joins TRBV19 and TRBJ1-6; 8 nucleotides line up with TRBD1. The V and J ends lost 4 bases and 5 bases, in that order; junction bases with no gene match: 4. This CDR3 region has 15 residues. CDR1 and CDR2 from the germline V gene are LNHDA and SQIVND (reference sequence). CDR3 nucleotide sequence: TGTGCCAGTAGTAGATCGACAGGGGATAATTCACCCCTCCACTTT. This sequence encodes CASSRSTGDNSPLHF.

The chain carries TRBV7-6 and TRBJ1-4; TRBD1 agrees at 9 bases. V dropped 6 bases and J dropped 8; count of bases not matched to a gene: 10. The CDR3 loop spans 15 amino acids. Germline V gives CDR1 SGHVS, CDR2 FNYEAQ. The CDR3 loop is CASSIAGQGGEKLFF. CDR3 nucleotides: TGTGCCAGCAGTATTGCGGGACAGGGAGGGGAAAAACTGTTTTTT.

The V gene is TRBV28, the J gene TRBJ2-3, with 9 nucleotides matching TRBD2. Trimming at V came to 4 bases and at J to 1 base, leaving 3 bases not matched to a gene. The CDR3 consists of 15 residues. Germline V gene data show CDR1 as MDHEN and CDR2 as SYDVKM. CDR3 DNA sequence: TGTGCCAGCAGTTATAAGCGGGGGGGCACAGATACGCAGTATTTT. Protein: CASSYKRGGTDTQYF.

The chain links TRBV28 to TRBJ1-3; the D gene is possibly TRBD1 (6 bases). The CDR3 is 14 amino acids. V dropped 7 bases and J dropped 2 bases, with 12 bases sitting between them. CDR1 is MDHEN, CDR2 SYDVKM, per germline. The CDR3 reads CASNDAGAGNTIYF. CDR3 DNA: TGTGCCAGCAACGACGCAGGGGCTGGAAACACCATATATTTT.

The chain carries TRBV11-2 and TRBJ1-4, with 12 bases identical to TRBD1. CDR1 is SGHAT and CDR2 is FQNNGV in the germline V gene. The CDR3 length is 15 residues. V was clipped by 5 bases and J by 10 bases; unmatched bases: 8. CDR3 coding DNA: TGTGCCAGCAGCAAAGGGGGACAGGGGGCGGCAAAACTGTTTTTT. Amino acids: CASSKGGQGAAKLFF.

The chain couples TRBV7-2 to TRBJ1-5; possible D gene TRBD1, 5 bases. CDR1 and CDR2 from the germline V gene are SGHTA and FQGNSA. Trimming removed 4 bases from V and 6 bases from J, with 13 bases in between. This CDR3 contains 14 residues. The CDR3 here is CASSSNQGIQPQHF. The CDR3 DNA sequence: TGTGCCAGCAGCTCGAATCAGGGTATTCAGCCCCAGCATTTT.

The rearrangement joins TRBV2 to TRBJ1-6; D is perhaps TRBD1 (5 bases). Germline loops: CDR1 SNHLY, CDR2 FYNNEI. This CDR3 comprises 14 residues. The V and J ends lost 5 bases and 6 bases respectively, with 11 bases between them. The CDR3 reads CASSRQTVNSPLHF. CDR3 in DNA: TGTGCCAGCAGTCGACAGACCGTTAATTCACCCCTCCACTTT.

The gene calls are TRBV27 and TRBJ2-7; D possibly corresponds to TRBD2 (5 bases). The ends were cut back, 2 bases at V and 3 bases at J, with 23 bases in the middle. CDR3 length: 18 amino acids. CDR1 and CDR2 from the germline V gene are MNHEY and SMNVEV (reference sequence). The CDR3 DNA is TGTGCCAGCAGTTTAAGACCGACTACACCCTTTAAGATCTACGAGCAGTACTTC. Translated: CASSLRPTTPFKIYEQYF.

The chain is built from TRBV24-1 and TRBJ1-2, with 7 bases matching TRBD1. Germline V CDR1 and CDR2: KGHDR, SFDVKD. With 2 bases clipped from V and 4 bases from J, the junction kept 9 bases outside the gene matches. This CDR3 comprises 16 residues. CDR3 DNA sequence: TGTGCCACCAGTGATTCGGTCGACAGGGCGGTCTATGGCTACACCTTC. Protein: CATSDSVDRAVYGYTF.

V is TRBV6-5 and J is TRBJ2-7; D might be TRBD2 (5 bases). The CDR3 runs to 12 residues. Trimming cost V 6 bases and J 5 bases, with 11 bases left between them. Germline lookup yields CDR1 MNHEY and CDR2 SVGAGI. The CDR3 here is CASRGSRHEQYF. The CDR3 DNA is TGTGCCAGCAGAGGGAGCAGGCACGAGCAGTACTTC.

The V gene is TRBV6-1, the J gene TRBJ2-6; D gene ambiguous. V was shortened by 4 bases and J by 0 bases, with 10 bases between the two germline ends. Germline V lookup: CDR1 MNHNS, CDR2 SASEGT. This CDR3 region has 16 residues. The CDR3 sequence is CASSVTRYSGANVLTF. The CDR3 DNA reads as TGTGCCAGCAGTGTTACACGATACTCTGGGGCCAACGTCCTGACTTTC.